This entry features one T cell receptor beta chain sequence. Its antigen remains unidentified. A single record per CDR3 protein comes from TCRdb applying MiXCR to the reads. The table lists under 500,000 distinct CDR3 sequences, about 39% of them singletons. The CDR3 contains 14 residues. V was shortened by 1 base and J by 0 bases, with 6 bases between the two germline ends. This specimen belongs to a study of T cell repertoires in cytomegalovirus infection. Across the whole study: Evidence of both CMV infection and a matching HLA type came from public TCR beta signatures.

Overall study results and limits: The ex vivo response was dominated by HLA-C-restricted CMV-specific TCR beta clonotypes. The cumulative frequency of public TCR beta families distinguished individuals who carried CMV together with the relevant HLA.

The sequence was collected from a human donor in good health (CMV status not recorded). Some clones in this sample may be carry-over from other donors' samples. V usage is TRBV12-3 or TRBV12-4 and J usage is TRBJ1-1; D is unclear. The sequences come from cultured PBMCs, collected from culture after CMV antigen stimulation. The CDR3 here is CASSLGPLNTEAFF. In DNA form, the CDR3 reads TGTGCCAGCAGTTTAGGCCCATTGAACACTGAAGCTTTCTTT.